A selection of T cell receptor beta chains follows, all from one sample in a study of blood T cell repertoires in COVID-19. The protocol was immunoSEQ multiplex PCR, while the TCRdb copy is restricted to in-frame clones and leaves out a portion. The table records some 33,000 clones, nearly 90% of them present only once. The sample comprised peripheral blood. The source is a human donor in a cohort sampled during active COVID-19. Both conserved end residues are part of each CDR3. The order of the fields is V gene, D gene, clone size, J gene, CDR3 protein, CDR3 DNA. D genes are given only for firm matches. Clone sizes are given selectively: once, few, many, or a class where the clone is expanded.

>TRBV6-6|.|.|TRBJ1-2
CASSYSIQDGYTF
TGTGCCAGCAGTTACTCGATTCAGGATGGCTACACCTTC
>TRBV28|.|.|TRBJ2-7
CASSLGGVVNTYEQYF
TGTGCCAGCAGTTTAGGAGGAGTTGTAAATACCTACGAGCAGTACTTC
>TRBV7-3|.|.|TRBJ1-1
CASSLKEVEGGAEAFF
TGTGCCAGCAGCTTAAAAGAGGTGGAGGGCGGGGCTGAAGCTTTCTTT
>TRBV4-1|.|.|TRBJ1-5
CASSQEHLGHQPQHF
TGCGCCAGCAGCCAAGAGCACCTGGGGCATCAGCCCCAGCATTTT
>TRBV30|TRBD1|.|TRBJ1-6
CAWSRDRGQPKGYHF
TGTGCCTGGAGTAGGGATCGGGGACAGCCGAAGGGGTACCACTTT
>TRBV18|.|few|TRBJ2-2
CASSATVANTGELFF
TGTGCCAGCTCAGCGACTGTGGCGAACACCGGGGAGCTGTTTTTT
>TRBV6-6|.|.|TRBJ2-2
CASSYSRQGGTGELFF
TGTGCCAGCAGTTACTCGAGACAGGGAGGCACCGGGGAGCTGTTTTTT
>TRBV6-5|.|.|TRBJ2-7
CASSPTSSYEQYF
TGTGCCAGCAGTCCTACTAGCTCCTACGAGCAGTACTTC
>TRBV28|.|.|TRBJ2-1
CASKGGGSYNEQFF
TGTGCCAGCAAGGGGGGGGGCTCCTACAATGAGCAGTTCTTC
>TRBV7-9|.|.|TRBJ1-5
CASSRGVVVNQPQHF
TGTGCCAGCAGCCGAGGAGTGGTCGTCAATCAGCCCCAGCATTTT
>TRBV30|TRBD2|.|TRBJ2-1
CAWGPLGARGGEQFF
TGTGCCTGGGGGCCTCTGGGAGCACGGGGAGGGGAGCAGTTCTTC
>TRBV7-6|.|few|TRBJ1-3
CASTETGAGNTIYF
TGTGCCAGCACCGAGACGGGGGCTGGAAACACCATATATTTT
>TRBV5-1|TRBD2|.|TRBJ2-5
CASSLGTSGEETQYF
TGCGCCAGCAGCTTGGGGACTAGCGGGGAAGAGACCCAGTACTTC
>TRBV27|.|.|TRBJ2-7
CASSFQPGSYEQYF
TGTGCCAGCAGTTTTCAGCCAGGTTCCTACGAGCAGTACTTC
>TRBV5-1|TRBD2|.|TRBJ2-7
CASSLAAGPREQYF
TGCGCCAGCAGCTTGGCAGCGGGGCCTAGGGAGCAGTACTTC
>TRBV3-1/TRBV3-2|.|once|TRBJ1-2
CASSQESQGSYGYTF
TGTGCCAGCAGCCAAGAATCCCAGGGAAGCTATGGCTACACCTTC
>TRBV6-1|TRBD2|.|TRBJ2-1
CASSEGLAGAYNEQFF
TGTGCCAGCAGTGAGGGTCTAGCGGGGGCATACAATGAGCAGTTCTTC
>TRBV5-1|.|.|TRBJ2-3
CASSGQGTDTQYF
TGCGCCAGCAGCGGTCAGGGGACAGATACGCAGTATTTT
>TRBV19|.|.|TRBJ1-1
CASSTLPGVNTEAFF
TGTGCCAGTAGTACCCTCCCCGGGGTGAACACTGAAGCTTTCTTT
>TRBV7-6|TRBD1|.|TRBJ2-5
CASSSLTGGETQYF
TGTGCCAGCAGCTCGTTGACAGGGGGTGAGACCCAGTACTTC
>TRBV19|.|.|TRBJ1-2
CAISPGQGTAGYTF
TGTGCCATTTCGCCCGGGCAGGGAACGGCTGGCTACACCTTC
>TRBV9|TRBD2|.|TRBJ2-1
CASSPSGDLGLDNEQFF
TGTGCCAGCAGCCCGAGCGGGGATCTGGGACTCGACAATGAGCAGTTCTTC
>TRBV5-1|.|.|TRBJ2-5
CASSSYMQTQYF
TGCGCCAGCAGCTCCTATATGCAGACCCAGTACTTC
>TRBV2|.|.|TRBJ2-1
CASSEGSGEYNEQFF
TGTGCCAGCAGTGAAGGGTCAGGGGAATACAATGAGCAGTTCTTC
>TRBV19|TRBD1|once|TRBJ1-1
CASRPGQAPMNTEAFF
TGTGCCAGTCGCCCGGGACAGGCCCCCATGAACACTGAAGCTTTCTTT
>TRBV28|.|once|TRBJ2-7
CASSTRNPTYEQYF
TGTGCCAGCAGTACCAGAAACCCGACCTACGAGCAGTACTTC
>TRBV5-4|.|few|TRBJ2-1
CASSQNTGIYNEQFF
TGTGCCAGCAGCCAAAACACAGGGATCTACAATGAGCAGTTCTTC
>TRBV5-1|.|once|TRBJ1-4
CASSLLQDNEKLFF
TGCGCCAGCAGCTTGCTCCAGGATAATGAAAAACTGTTTTTT
>TRBV27|.|.|TRBJ1-5
CASSLSASSNQPQHF
TGTGCCAGCAGTTTATCGGCCAGTAGCAATCAGCCCCAGCATTTT
>TRBV6-4|TRBD1|.|TRBJ1-1
CASSEQGGNTEAFF
TGTGCCAGCAGTGAACAGGGGGGGAACACTGAAGCTTTCTTT
>TRBV7-8|TRBD2|.|TRBJ2-3
CASSLQPGGDTQYF
TGTGCCAGCAGCTTACAACCGGGGGGAGATACGCAGTATTTT
>TRBV18|TRBD2|.|TRBJ2-2
CASSPQSGGATPGELFF
TGTGCCAGCTCACCACAGAGCGGGGGAGCTACACCCGGGGAGCTGTTTTTT
>TRBV5-8|TRBD1|.|TRBJ2-7
CASSIRDRPPYEQYF
TGTGCCAGCAGCATCCGGGACAGACCCCCCTACGAGCAGTACTTC
>TRBV27|TRBD1|.|TRBJ1-6
CASSPLTGPSPLHF
TGTGCCAGCAGTCCGTTGACAGGGCCTTCACCCCTCCACTTT
>TRBV11-2|.|.|TRBJ1-4
CASSPWAGEKLFF
TGTGCCAGCAGCCCCTGGGCGGGCGAAAAACTGTTTTTT
>TRBV29-1|.|.|TRBJ2-1
CSVVGAGVLSYNEQFF
TGCAGCGTTGTGGGGGCGGGGGTCTTATCCTACAATGAGCAGTTCTTC
>TRBV29-1|TRBD1|.|TRBJ1-6
CSVSPGGNSPLHF
TGCAGCGTCAGCCCAGGGGGGAATTCACCCCTCCACTTT
>TRBV2|TRBD1|.|TRBJ1-6
CASRTDRSNSPLHF
TGTGCCAGCAGGACGGACAGGTCTAATTCACCCCTCCACTTT
>TRBV7-9|.|.|TRBJ2-3
CASSISTDTQYF
TGTGCCAGCAGCATATCGACAGATACGCAGTATTTT
>TRBV12-3/TRBV12-4|TRBD1|.|TRBJ1-2
CASSLRTGSGYTF
TGTGCCAGCAGCCTACGGACAGGGAGCGGCTACACCTTC
>TRBV5-3|.|.|TRBJ2-6
CARSRDSCSGANVLTF
TGTGCCAGAAGCCGAGACAGCTGCTCCGGGGCCAACGTCCTGACTTTC
>TRBV20-1|.|.|TRBJ2-7
CSARGLTEQYF
TGCAGTGCTAGGGGACTGACAGAGCAGTACTTC
>TRBV6-5|.|once|TRBJ1-2
CASSYSGPGDYGYTF
TGTGCCAGCAGTTACTCAGGGCCGGGAGACTATGGCTACACCTTC
>TRBV4-1|.|.|TRBJ2-7
CASSQAGRVGYEQYF
TGCGCCAGCAGCCAAGCCGGCAGGGTGGGCTACGAGCAGTACTTC
>TRBV10-3|.|.|TRBJ1-6
CAISRQENNSPLHF
TGTGCCATCAGTCGACAGGAAAATAATTCACCCCTCCACTTT
>TRBV27|.|once|TRBJ1-2
CASSFGSTGYGYTF
TGTGCCAGCAGTTTTGGGTCTACGGGGTATGGCTACACCTTC